Below are 27 T cell receptor beta chains sequenced from a single sample in a study of T-cell memory formation after mild COVID-19. A single record per CDR3 protein comes from TCRdb applying MiXCR to the 5' RACE reads. Of more than 80,000 distinct CDR3 sequences in the sample, over 15% were seen once. Sequenced input: PBMCs or a T cell subset sorted from them (not recorded which). The origin of the receptors is an adult woman who had mild COVID-19 (a few samples of this study predate the infection). Cell type and time point are not known.

This clonotype was seen at least ten times. CDR3 sequence reads: CASSSLDGFSYEQYF. In DNA form, the CDR3 reads TGCGCCAGCAGCTCCCTCGACGGATTCTCCTACGAGCAGTACTTC. The V gene is TRBV4-1, the J gene TRBJ2-7; D call uncertain. The CDR3 contains 15 residues. V was shortened by 5 bases and J by 0 bases, with 14 bases between the two germline ends. Looked up from germline, CDR1 is MGHRA and CDR2 is YSYEKL.

The chain uses TRBV15 and TRBJ1-2, with 9 bases identical to TRBD1. V lost 3 bases and J lost 4; bases outside the gene matches: 3. From germline, CDR1 is LNHNV and CDR2 YYDKDF (reference sequence). The CDR3 has 14 residues. CDR3: CATSRGQGSYGYTF. The CDR3 DNA reads TGTGCCACCAGCAGGGGACAGGGATCCTATGGCTACACCTTC.

Comment on this clonotype: One junction end disagrees with the germline gene, perhaps due to a read error. CDR3 sequence (DNA): TGCGCCAGCAGCTTGGCGGGGACAGGTACCCCCGACTATTGCTACACCTTC. The encoded protein is CASSLAGTGTPDYCYTF. The chain carries TRBV5-1 and TRBJ1-2, with TRBD1 matching 8 bases. The germline V gene has CDR1 SGHRS and CDR2 YFSETQ. The CDR3 has 17 residues. The full variable domain, in which reference TRBV5-1 and TRBJ1-2 provide the parts outside the CDR3, is KAGVTQTPRYLIKTRGQQVTLSCSPISGHRSVSWYQQTPGQGLQFLFEYFSETQRNKGNFPGRFSGRQFSNSRSEMNVSTLELGDSALYLCASSLAGTGTPDYCYTFGSGTRLTVV.

This clonotype has just a few counts. V usage is TRBV12-3 or TRBV12-4 and J usage is TRBJ2-2; perhaps D is TRBD1 or TRBD2 (5 bases each). Trimming took off 4 bases at V and 4 bases at J, with 16 bases between the two ends. The CDR3 consists of 16 residues. For the CDR3, the DNA is TGTGCCAGCAGTTACCCGGGACCCGCGGGCACCGGGGAGCTGTTTTTT. It translates to CASSYPGPAGTGELFF.

V and J are TRBV5-6 and TRBJ2-2; the D is unclear. This CDR3 contains 14 residues. Between the trimmed V and J ends, which lost 0 bases and 2 bases, there was a span of 5 bases. Germline CDR1 SGHDT, CDR2 YYEEEE. The CDR3 region is CASSLGHNTGELFF. As DNA, the CDR3 is TGTGCCAGCAGCTTGGGGCACAACACCGGGGAGCTGTTTTTT.

This clonotype was picked up one time. The chain links TRBV13 to TRBJ2-7; either TRBD1 or TRBD2 may supply D (6 bases each). The length of the CDR3 is 14 residues. V dropped 5 bases and J dropped 6 bases, with 17 bases sitting between them. CDR1 is PRHDT, CDR2 FYEKMQ, per germline (reference sequence). For the CDR3, the DNA is TGTGCCAGCAGCGTACGGGGGCCAGGGACCGAGCAGTACTTC. It yields the protein CASSVRGPGTEQYF. Looking up the rest from reference TRBV13 and TRBJ2-7 gives the full variable domain: AAGVIQSPRHLIKEKRETATLKCYPIPRHDTVYWYQQGPGQDPQFLISFYEKMQSDKGSIPDRFSAQQFSDYHSELNMSSLELGDSALYFCASSVRGPGTEQYFGPGTRLTVT.

The V call is TRBV6-1, the J call TRBJ2-2; no definite D call. The germline V gene has CDR1 MNHNS and CDR2 SASEGT. V lost 4 bases and J 3 bases, leaving 9 bases between the germline ends. The CDR3 consists of 14 residues. Written as DNA, the CDR3 is TGTGCCAGCAGTGTCGGCAGCGACACCGGGGAGCTGTTTTTT. This encodes CASSVGSDTGELFF.

This clonotype was seen more than once but under ten times. The rearrangement uses TRBV9 and TRBJ2-1; 11 nucleotides match TRBD2. CDR3 length: 18 residues. The junction had 17 bases not matched to a gene; V was cut back by 4 bases and J by 8 bases. Germline values: CDR1 SGDLS, CDR2 YYNGEE. DNA of the CDR3: TGTGCCAGCAGCCCGGGGCCTGCGATACTAGCGGGAGTTTATGAGCAGTTCTTC. Translated, it gives CASSPGPAILAGVYEQFF.

At least ten counts were recorded for this clonotype. The rearrangement uses TRBV29-1 and TRBJ2-1, with TRBD1 as a possible D gene (6 bases). The CDR3 has 14 residues. Germline values: CDR1 SQVTM, CDR2 ANQGSEA. V lost 8 bases and J lost 5, with 19 bases in between. The CDR3 loop is CSTYPGQRNNEQFF. In nucleotides, the CDR3 is TGCAGCACCTACCCTGGACAGAGAAACAATGAGCAGTTCTTC.

This clonotype has more than one count but fewer than ten. The V call is TRBV4-1, the J call TRBJ1-4; unclear D gene. Germline V lookup: CDR1 MGHRA, CDR2 YSYEKL. The CDR3 sequence is 16 residues long. Trimming took 5 bases from V and 8 from J, leaving 21 bases between them. The CDR3 DNA reads as TGCGCCAGCAGCATTCTCGACGGGCTCGGAGAAGAAAAACTGTTTTTT. Protein: CASSILDGLGEEKLFF.

In this sample, this clonotype turned up a few times. The chain has TRBV7-9 and TRBJ1-4; a weak D match, TRBD1 (5 bases). The CDR3 contains 15 residues. Germline CDR1 SEHNR, CDR2 FQNEAQ (reference sequence). The V gene lost 6 bases and the J gene lost 3 bases, with 14 bases spanning the gap. The DNA for the CDR3 is TGTGCCAGCAGATCAGGGACGGCGTCTAATGAAAAACTGTTTTTT. It yields the protein CASRSGTASNEKLFF.

The table lists this clonotype with a few counts. The V gene is TRBV20-1, the J gene TRBJ2-3, with 13 nucleotides matching TRBD2. The CDR3 extends over 17 amino acids. The germline CDR1 and CDR2 sequences are DFQATT and SNEGSKA (reference sequence). The ends lost 3 bases at V and 1 base at J; junction bases unmatched: 7. The CDR3 nucleotides read TGCAGTGCTAGCGCGGGACTAGCGGGACTACGCACAGATACGCAGTATTTT. It translates to CSASAGLAGLRTDTQYF.

This clonotype was counted between two and nine times. The V call is TRBV29-1, the J call TRBJ2-7; 9 bases line up with TRBD1. The CDR3 spans 15 residues. Germline CDR1 is SQVTM and CDR2 is ANQGSEA. Trimming removed 6 bases from V and 1 base from J; junction bases left unmatched: 10. The CDR3 nucleotides are TGCAGCGTCCAGGGTGGGACAGGGACTTCCTACGAGCAGTACTTC. This sequence encodes CSVQGGTGTSYEQYF.

The V and J genes are TRBV12-3 or TRBV12-4 and TRBJ2-2; D is possibly TRBD2 (6 bases). V lost 1 base and J lost 6, with 12 bases in between. This CDR3 has 15 residues. The CDR3 DNA is TGTGCCAGCAGTTTAGGGGCGGAGGGGCCCGGGGAGCTGTTTTTT. Its translation is CASSLGAEGPGELFF.

This clonotype was seen only a few times. The chain couples TRBV4-3 to TRBJ1-4; TRBD1 might be the D (6 bases). V was shortened by 1 base and J by 8 bases, with 11 bases between the two germline ends. The CDR3 is 14 residues long. The V gene's germline CDR1 is LGHNA and CDR2 YSLEER. The CDR3 reads CASSQVTRGEKLFF. CDR3 sequence (DNA): TGCGCCAGCAGCCAAGTTACCAGGGGCGAAAAACTGTTTTTT.

The chain has TRBV7-2 and TRBJ2-3, with D unclear. Germline assignment: CDR1 SGHTA and CDR2 FQGNSA. This CDR3 has 14 residues. Trimming pared 1 base from V and 4 bases from J, leaving 9 bases between. The DNA for the CDR3 is TGTGCCAGCAGCTTAGGTTTGGGCCCAGATACGCAGTATTTT. This codes for CASSLGLGPDTQYF. Complete variable domain (other parts from reference TRBV7-2 and TRBJ2-3): GAGVSQSPSNKVTEKGKDVELRCDPISGHTALYWYRQSLGQGLEFLIYFQGNSAPDKSGLPSDRFSAERTGGSVSTLTIQRTQQEDSAVYLCASSLGLGPDTQYFGPGTRLTVL.

This clonotype has more than one count but fewer than ten. V is TRBV19 and J is TRBJ1-2; D is perhaps TRBD1 (5 bases). V was cut by 3 bases and J by 6 bases, with 20 bases left in between. The CDR3 runs to 16 residues. Germline lookup yields CDR1 LNHDA and CDR2 SQIVND (reference sequence). As DNA, the CDR3 is TGTGCCAGTAGTATGGGGCCAGCATCCCAAGTGAATGGCTACACCTTC. Its protein is CASSMGPASQVNGYTF.

The chain has TRBV7-9 and TRBJ1-6; no reliable D call. Deletions cut 5 bases from V and 7 bases from J, with 6 bases between. Germline assignment: CDR1 SEHNR and CDR2 FQNEAQ (reference sequence). The CDR3 has 12 residues. CDR3 coding DNA: TGTGCCAGCAGCCAAAACAATTCACCCCTCCACTTT. It specifies CASSQNNSPLHF.

The V gene is TRBV30, the J gene TRBJ2-7; no clear D gene. The CDR3 runs 13 residues. Germline CDR1 reads GTSNPN; CDR2 reads SVGIG (reference sequence). V shed 0 bases and J shed 2 bases, with 8 bases lying between them. The CDR3 coding sequence is TGTGCCTGGAGTGTAGGCCTGACCTACGAGCAGTACTTC. Translated: CAWSVGLTYEQYF.

This chain uses TRBV7-9 with TRBJ1-2; 7 bases line up with TRBD1. The CDR3 consists of 16 residues. From germline, CDR1 is SEHNR and CDR2 FQNEAQ (reference sequence). Trimming cost V 4 bases and J 5 bases; bases outside gene matches: 13. CDR3 nucleotides: TGTGCCAGCAGCTCTCACCCCGGGACAGCCCTTTATGGCTACACCTTC. Its translation is CASSSHPGTALYGYTF.

This clonotype was seen a few times. This sequence joins TRBV29-1 and TRBJ1-2; D may be TRBD1 (5 bases). The CDR3 runs 16 residues. In germline, CDR1 is SQVTM, CDR2 ANQGSEA. V lost 6 bases and J 4 bases, leaving 24 bases between the germline ends. CDR3 sequence: CSVWTEGGRAGYGYTF. CDR3 coding DNA: TGCAGCGTATGGACGGAGGGAGGCAGGGCCGGCTATGGCTACACCTTC.

This rearrangement joins TRBV21-1 to TRBJ1-2; TRBD1 is the table's D call, not checked against the DNA. TRBV21-1 is described as a pseudogene. CDR3 size: 15 residues. The DNA of the CDR3 is TGTGCCAGCAGCATGGGGACAGGGACTCCCTATGGCTACACCTTC. Amino acids: CASSMGTGTPYGYTF.

The chain joins TRBV6-6 to TRBJ1-2; D uncertain. Germline values: CDR1 MNHNY, CDR2 SVGAGI (reference sequence). V was cut by 5 bases and J by 3 bases, with 4 bases left in between. This CDR3 has 11 residues. DNA of the CDR3: TGTGCCAGCAGTCCGCACTATGGCTACACCTTC. It is translated as CASSPHYGYTF.

At least ten counts were recorded for this clonotype. The chain carries TRBV11-2 and TRBJ2-5, with 14 bases lining up with TRBD2. J lost 14 bases, V lost 4 bases, and 18 bases had no gene match. The germline CDR1 and CDR2 sequences are SGHAT and FQNNGV. The CDR3 has 17 amino acids. The CDR3 is CASSSVAAGLAGETPYF. CDR3 DNA sequence: TGTGCCAGCAGCTCAGTGGCCGCGGGACTAGCGGGAGAAACCCCCTACTTC. Filled out from reference TRBV11-2 and TRBJ2-5, the complete variable domain reads EAGVAQSPRYKIIEKRQSVAFWCNPISGHATLYWYQQILGQGPKLLIQFQNNGVVDDSQLPKDRFSAERLKGVDSTLKIQPAKLEDSAVYLCASSSVAAGLAGETPYFGPGTRLLVL.

The chain is built from TRBV7-8 and TRBJ2-7; D might be TRBD1 or TRBD2, each matching 7 bases. The length of the CDR3 is 15 residues. Deletions cut 1 base from V and 4 bases from J, with 14 bases between. CDR1 and CDR2 from the germline V gene are SGHVS and FQNEAQ. Here the CDR3 DNA reads TGTGCCAGCAGCTTAGAGCAGGGGGGGGAGTACGAGCAGTACTTC. As protein: CASSLEQGGEYEQYF. The full variable domain, with the rest looked up from reference TRBV7-8 and TRBJ2-7, is GAGVSQSPRYKVAKRGQDVALRCDPISGHVSLFWYQQALGQGPEFLTYFQNEAQLDKSGLPSDRFFAERPEGSVSTLKIQRTQQEDSAVYLCASSLEQGGEYEQYFGPGTRLTVT.

The CDR3 region is CASSPVWQGDETQYF. The CDR3, as DNA: TGTGCCAGCAGCCCCGTGTGGCAGGGGGACGAGACCCAGTACTTC. The rearrangement uses TRBV11-2 and TRBJ2-5, with 7 bases aligning to TRBD1. CDR3 length: 15 amino acids. Germline V gene lookup returns CDR1 SGHAT and CDR2 FQNNGV. V shed 5 bases and J 5 bases; nucleotides not matched to a gene: 11.

In this sample, this clonotype turned up a few times. The CDR3 loop reads CASGPTGGPNTGELFF. CDR3 in DNA: TGTGCTAGTGGACCCACAGGGGGCCCGAACACCGGGGAGCTGTTTTTT. J is TRBJ2-2 and V is TRBV12-5, with 9 bases that match TRBD1. With 6 bases clipped from V and 0 bases from J, the junction kept 5 bases outside the gene matches. The CDR3 is 16 residues long. Germline V lookup: CDR1 LGHNT, CDR2 FRNRAP.